This TCR beta chain derives from a study of blood T cell repertoires in COVID-19. About the study: The United States, Italy and Spain were the sources of the acute and convalescent COVID-19 samples.

Per the study methods: Reference gene primers were amplified, and this amplification served to estimate nucleated cell counts. Repertoires were generated with immunoSEQ multiplex PCR, while TCRdb's copy carries only in-frame clones and drops some. V and J calls plus clone size are reproduced from that table; the DNA served to infer D and trimming. Among approximately 270,000 clones listed, around 89% were seen once. Germline lookup yields CDR1 MNHEY and CDR2 SVGAGI. After removal of 5 bases from V and 5 bases from J, the junction contained 9 bases not matched to a gene. This CDR3 is built from 15 residues.

This TCR derives from a man younger than 45 with acute or convalescent COVID-19. The chain couples TRBV6-5 to TRBJ2-1; 7 bases map to TRBD1. Sequenced input: peripheral blood. CDR3 sequence: CASSRTGQTNNEQFF. As DNA, the CDR3 is TGTGCCAGCAGTAGGACGGGACAGACAAACAATGAGCAGTTCTTC.